The 5 T cell receptor beta chains presented below share a single source sample, sequenced in a study of cytomegalovirus exposure and HLA in healthy donors (dated by TCRdb to the late 2010s). Libraries were built with the immunoSEQ multiplex PCR assay. For the multiplex PCR, a mixture combining 60 forward primers for TCR Vbeta segments and 13 reverse primers for TCR Jbeta segments was used. The immuneACCESS repertoire file appears here via TCRdb, limited to in-frame rearrangements. These files lack a portion of the clones; in checked studies, under half of the deficit traces to unresolved V genes, and the cause of the others is not known. The sample table contains 150,000 to 200,000 clones; only one count was recorded for roughly 83% of them. Of the sample, 0.35% to 0.45% falls within the top ten clones. Sequenced: PBMCs. The receptors come from a boy aged 2 to 10 in good health and CMV-seronegative.

The V and J genes are TRBV4-2 and TRBJ2-1; 14 nucleotides line up with TRBD2. Per the germline V gene, CDR1 is LGHNA and CDR2 is YNFKEQ. CDR3 length equals 17 residues. Trimming removed 5 bases from V and 10 bases from J; junction bases left unmatched: 13. Here the CDR3 reads CASSNKAGLAGVKEQFF. In DNA, the CDR3 is TGTGCCAGCAGCAATAAAGCGGGACTAGCGGGAGTGAAAGAGCAGTTCTTC.

This clone has only one observation. This chain connects TRBV28 to TRBJ1-2; 12 bases are shared with TRBD1. The CDR3 totals 14 residues. Germline V gene sequence: CDR1 MDHEN, CDR2 SYDVKM. The J segment lost 13 bases and the V segment lost 4 bases, leaving 10 bases of the junction unmatched. The CDR3 DNA is TGTGCCAGCAGTTCAGCGCCGGGACAGGGGGCCGTCACCTTC. Its translation: CASSSAPGQGAVTF.

CDR3 bases: TGTGCCAGCAGTTTTCAAGCTCAGCCCCAGCATTTT. It specifies CASSFQAQPQHF. The chain is built from TRBV28 and TRBJ1-5; D is ambiguous. This CDR3 spans 12 amino acids. Germline-derived CDR1 and CDR2 are MDHEN and SYDVKM. V was shortened by 3 bases and J by 6 bases, with 6 bases between the two germline ends.

The V gene is TRBV5-1, the J gene TRBJ2-2; the D gene is possibly TRBD2 (5 bases). V was cut by 2 bases and J by 10 bases, with 9 bases left in between. The CDR3 consists of 12 residues. Looked up from germline, CDR1 is SGHRS and CDR2 is YFSETQ. The CDR3 nucleotides are TGCGCCAGCAGCTTCGAGGGAGAGGAGCTGTTTTTT. Translated: CASSFEGEELFF.

J is TRBJ2-7 and V is TRBV5-8, with a weak D call TRBD2 (6 bases). CDR3 length equals 13 residues. Germline CDR1 is SGHTS and CDR2 is YDEGEE. Trimming left V 2 bases short and J 7 bases short, with 13 bases between. The CDR3 coding sequence is TGTGCCAGCAGCTTATGGGGGAGGAGGGAGCAGTACTTC. It translates to CASSLWGRREQYF.